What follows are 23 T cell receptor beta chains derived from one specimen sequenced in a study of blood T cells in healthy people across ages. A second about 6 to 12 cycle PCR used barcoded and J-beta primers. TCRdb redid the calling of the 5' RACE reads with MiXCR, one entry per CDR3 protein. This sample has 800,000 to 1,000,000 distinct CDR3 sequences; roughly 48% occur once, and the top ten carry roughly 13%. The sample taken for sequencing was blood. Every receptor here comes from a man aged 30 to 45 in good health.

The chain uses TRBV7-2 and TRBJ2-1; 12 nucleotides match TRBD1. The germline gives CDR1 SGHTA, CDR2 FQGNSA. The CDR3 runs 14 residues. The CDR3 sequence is CAASPGQGAKEQFF. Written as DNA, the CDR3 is TGTGCAGCCTCACCGGGACAGGGGGCAAAGGAGCAGTTCTTC.

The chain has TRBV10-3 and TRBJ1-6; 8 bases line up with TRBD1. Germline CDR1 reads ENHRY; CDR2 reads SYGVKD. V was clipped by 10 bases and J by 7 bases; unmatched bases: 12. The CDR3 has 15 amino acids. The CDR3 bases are TGTGCCACGACCCAGGGGGCCGGGCGCAATTCACCCCTCCACTTT. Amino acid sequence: CATTQGAGRNSPLHF.

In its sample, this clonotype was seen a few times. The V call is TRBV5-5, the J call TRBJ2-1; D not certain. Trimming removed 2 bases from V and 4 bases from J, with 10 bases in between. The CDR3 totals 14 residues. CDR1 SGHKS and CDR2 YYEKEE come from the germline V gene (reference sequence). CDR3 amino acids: CASSFASNYNEQFF. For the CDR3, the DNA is TGTGCCAGCAGCTTTGCTAGTAATTACAATGAGCAGTTCTTC. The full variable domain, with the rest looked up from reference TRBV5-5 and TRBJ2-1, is DAGVTQSPTHLIKTRGQQVTLRCSPISGHKSVSWYQQVLGQGPQFIFQYYEKEERGRGNFPDRFSARQFPNYSSELNVNALLLGDSALYLCASSFASNYNEQFFGPGTRLTVL.

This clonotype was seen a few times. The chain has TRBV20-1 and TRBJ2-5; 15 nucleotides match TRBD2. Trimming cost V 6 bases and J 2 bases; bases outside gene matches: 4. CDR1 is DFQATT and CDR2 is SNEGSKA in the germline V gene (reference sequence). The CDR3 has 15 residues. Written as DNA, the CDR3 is TGCAGTGCCGATGGACTAGCGGGGGGGCAAGAGACCCAGTACTTC. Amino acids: CSADGLAGGQETQYF.

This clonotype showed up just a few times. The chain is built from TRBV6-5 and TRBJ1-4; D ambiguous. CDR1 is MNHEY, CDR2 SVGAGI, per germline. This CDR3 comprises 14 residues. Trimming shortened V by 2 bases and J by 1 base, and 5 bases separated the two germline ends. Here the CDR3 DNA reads TGTGCCAGCAGTTACAGTGGAACTAATGAAAAACTGTTTTTT. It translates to CASSYSGTNEKLFF.

The CDR3 sequence: CASSLVSSYGYTF. As DNA, the CDR3 is TGTGCCAGCAGCTTAGTTTCCAGCTATGGCTACACCTTC. The rearrangement joins TRBV7-8 to TRBJ1-2; D remains unclear. Between the trimmed V and J ends, which lost 1 base and 4 bases, there was a span of 7 bases. The CDR3 runs 13 residues. Germline values: CDR1 SGHVS, CDR2 FQNEAQ. Based on the CDR3 plus reference TRBV7-8 and TRBJ1-2, the full variable domain is GAGVSQSPRYKVAKRGQDVALRCDPISGHVSLFWYQQALGQGPEFLTYFQNEAQLDKSGLPSDRFFAERPEGSVSTLKIQRTQQEDSAVYLCASSLVSSYGYTFGSGTRLTVV.

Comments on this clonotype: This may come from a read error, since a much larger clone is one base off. Here the CDR3 DNA reads TGCAGCGTTAAAAGAGGGAGCTACCCGAGCTCCTACAATGAGCAGTTCTTC. Amino acid sequence: CSVKRGSYPSSYNEQFF. The V call is TRBV29-1, the J call TRBJ2-1; possible D gene TRBD2, 5 bases. CDR3 length: 17 residues. Looked up from germline, CDR1 is SQVTM and CDR2 is ANQGSEA. Trimming left V 5 bases short and J 0 bases short, with 20 bases between.

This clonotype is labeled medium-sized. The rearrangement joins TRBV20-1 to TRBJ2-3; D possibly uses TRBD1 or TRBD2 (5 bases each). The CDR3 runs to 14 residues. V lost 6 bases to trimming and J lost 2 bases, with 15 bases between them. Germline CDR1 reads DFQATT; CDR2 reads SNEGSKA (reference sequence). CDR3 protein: CSAPGRQNTDTQYF. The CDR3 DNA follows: TGCAGTGCCCCGGGACGGCAAAACACAGATACGCAGTATTTT.

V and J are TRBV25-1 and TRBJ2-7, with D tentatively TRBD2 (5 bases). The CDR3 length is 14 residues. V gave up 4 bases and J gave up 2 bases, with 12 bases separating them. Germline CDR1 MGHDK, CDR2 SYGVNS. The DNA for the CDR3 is TGTGCCAGCAGTGGTTCCCCCGGGACCTACGAGCAGTACTTC. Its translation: CASSGSPGTYEQYF.

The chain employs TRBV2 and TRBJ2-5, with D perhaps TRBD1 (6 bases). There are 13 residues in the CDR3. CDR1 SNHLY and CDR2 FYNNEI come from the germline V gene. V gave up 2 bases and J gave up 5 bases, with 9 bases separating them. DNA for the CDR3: TGTGCCAGCAGTGAACGGACAGCGGAGACCCAGTACTTC. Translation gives CASSERTAETQYF.

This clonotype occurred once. The CDR3 here is CASSLQGGLTYEQYF. CDR3 nucleotides: TGCGCCAGCAGCTTGCAGGGGGGTCTTACCTACGAGCAGTACTTC. The chain links TRBV5-1 to TRBJ2-7; a weak D match, TRBD1 (7 bases). From germline, CDR1 is SGHRS and CDR2 YFSETQ. V was trimmed by 1 base and J by 2 bases, leaving 13 bases between them. The CDR3 runs 15 residues. Drawing the rest from reference TRBV5-1 and TRBJ2-7, the complete variable domain is KAGVTQTPRYLIKTRGQQVTLSCSPISGHRSVSWYQQTPGQGLQFLFEYFSETQRNKGNFPGRFSGRQFSNSRSEMNVSTLELGDSALYLCASSLQGGLTYEQYFGPGTRLTVT.

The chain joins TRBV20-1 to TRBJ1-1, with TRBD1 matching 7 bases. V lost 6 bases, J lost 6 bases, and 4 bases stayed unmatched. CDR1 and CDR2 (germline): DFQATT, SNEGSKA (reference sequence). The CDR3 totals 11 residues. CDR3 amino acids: CSAARGAEAFF. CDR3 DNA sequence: TGCAGTGCAGCCAGGGGGGCTGAAGCTTTCTTT.

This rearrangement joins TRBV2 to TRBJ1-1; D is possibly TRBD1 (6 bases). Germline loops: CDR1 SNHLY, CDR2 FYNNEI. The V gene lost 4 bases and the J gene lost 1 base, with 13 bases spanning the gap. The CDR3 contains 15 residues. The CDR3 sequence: CASSGETGRNTEAFF. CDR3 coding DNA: TGTGCCAGCAGTGGGGAGACAGGTCGGAACACTGAAGCTTTCTTT. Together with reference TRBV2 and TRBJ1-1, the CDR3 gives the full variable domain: EPEVTQTPSHQVTQMGQEVILRCVPISNHLYFYWYRQILGQKVEFLVSFYNNEISEKSEIFDDQFSVERPDGSNFTLKIRSTKLEDSAMYFCASSGETGRNTEAFFGQGTRLTVV.

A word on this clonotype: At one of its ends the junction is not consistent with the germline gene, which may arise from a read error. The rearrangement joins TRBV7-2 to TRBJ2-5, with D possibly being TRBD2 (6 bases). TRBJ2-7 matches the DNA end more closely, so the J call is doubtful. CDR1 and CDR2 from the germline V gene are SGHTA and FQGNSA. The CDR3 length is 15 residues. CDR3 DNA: TGTGCCGGCAGCTTAGCTACTAGCCGGGGTCGCGAGCAGTACTTC. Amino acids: CAGSLATSRGREQYF.

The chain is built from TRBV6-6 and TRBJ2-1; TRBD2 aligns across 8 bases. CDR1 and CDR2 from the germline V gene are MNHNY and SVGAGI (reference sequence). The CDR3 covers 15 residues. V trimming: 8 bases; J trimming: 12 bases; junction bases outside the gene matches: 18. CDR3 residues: CASGAAGGRSWMQFF. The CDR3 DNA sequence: TGTGCCAGCGGGGCGGCGGGAGGACGAAGTTGGATGCAGTTCTTC.

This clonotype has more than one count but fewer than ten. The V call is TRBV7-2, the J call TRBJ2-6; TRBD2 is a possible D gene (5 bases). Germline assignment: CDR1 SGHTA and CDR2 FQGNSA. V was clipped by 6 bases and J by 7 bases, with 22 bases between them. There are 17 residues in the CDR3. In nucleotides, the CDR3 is TGTGCCAGCAGTTACATCATCGGGGTCGCTAGAGCCAACGTCCTGACTTTC. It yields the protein CASSYIIGVARANVLTF.

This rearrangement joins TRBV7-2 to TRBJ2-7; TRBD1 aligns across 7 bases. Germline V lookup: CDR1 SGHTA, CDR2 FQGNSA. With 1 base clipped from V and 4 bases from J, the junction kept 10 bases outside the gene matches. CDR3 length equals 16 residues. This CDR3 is CASSLVEGAAAYEQYF. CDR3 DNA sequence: TGTGCCAGCAGCTTAGTAGAGGGGGCGGCTGCGTACGAGCAGTACTTC.

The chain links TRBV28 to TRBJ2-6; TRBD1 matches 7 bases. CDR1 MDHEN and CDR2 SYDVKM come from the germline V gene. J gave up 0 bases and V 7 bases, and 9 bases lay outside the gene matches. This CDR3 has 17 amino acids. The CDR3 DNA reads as TGTGCCAGCAATTTGGGACAGACAAACTCTGGGGCCAACGTCCTGACTTTC. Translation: CASNLGQTNSGANVLTF.

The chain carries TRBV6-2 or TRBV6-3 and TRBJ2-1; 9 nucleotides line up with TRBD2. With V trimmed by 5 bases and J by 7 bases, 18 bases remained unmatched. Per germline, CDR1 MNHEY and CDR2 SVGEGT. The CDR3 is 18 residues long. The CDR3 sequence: CASSPARGGAPRLNEQFF. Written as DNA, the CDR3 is TGTGCCAGCAGTCCTGCTCGCGGGGGGGCCCCGAGACTAAATGAGCAGTTCTTC.

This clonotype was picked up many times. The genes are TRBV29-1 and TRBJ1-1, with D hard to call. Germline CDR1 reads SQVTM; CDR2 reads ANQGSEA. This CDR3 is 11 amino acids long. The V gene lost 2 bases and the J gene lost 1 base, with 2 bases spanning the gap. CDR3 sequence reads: CSVEQNTEAFF. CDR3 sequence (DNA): TGCAGCGTTGAACAGAACACTGAAGCTTTCTTT.

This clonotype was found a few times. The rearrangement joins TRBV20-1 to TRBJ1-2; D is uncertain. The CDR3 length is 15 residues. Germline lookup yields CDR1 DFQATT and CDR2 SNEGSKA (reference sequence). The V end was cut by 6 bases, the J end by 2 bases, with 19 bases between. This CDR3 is CSAPEDVALNYGYTF. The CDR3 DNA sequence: TGCAGTGCCCCAGAGGACGTAGCACTCAACTATGGCTACACCTTC.

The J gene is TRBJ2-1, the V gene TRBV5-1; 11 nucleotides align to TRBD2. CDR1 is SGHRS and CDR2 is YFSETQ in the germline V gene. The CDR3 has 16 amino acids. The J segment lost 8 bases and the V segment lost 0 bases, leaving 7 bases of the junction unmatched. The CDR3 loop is CASSLGPSGGLDEQFF. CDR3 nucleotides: TGCGCCAGCAGCTTGGGCCCTAGCGGGGGGCTCGATGAGCAGTTCTTC.

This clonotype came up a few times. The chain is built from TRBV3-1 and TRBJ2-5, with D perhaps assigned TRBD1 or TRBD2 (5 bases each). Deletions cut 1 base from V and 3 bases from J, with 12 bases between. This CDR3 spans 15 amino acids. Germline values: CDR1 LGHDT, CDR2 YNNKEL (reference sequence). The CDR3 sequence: CASSQVTGPKETQYF. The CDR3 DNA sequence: TGTGCCAGCAGCCAAGTTACGGGGCCAAAAGAGACCCAGTACTTC.